These 5 T cell receptor beta chains originate from one sample sequenced in a study of monozygotic twins with inflammatory bowel disease. Using the 5' RACE reads, TCRdb records one entry per CDR3 protein without DNA. The sample includes 350,000 to 500,000 distinct CDR3 sequences. Input material: blood. Receptors originate from a human donor with ulcerative colitis or Crohn's disease, or a healthy co-twin of an affected twin (not recorded which).

The J gene is TRBJ2-3, the V gene TRBV5-1; TCRdb's D call of TRBD2 is untestable without DNA. CDR3 size: 19 residues. Germline V lookup: CDR1 SGHRS, CDR2 YFSETQ. CDR3 residues: CASSWRLAGGPGGTDTQYF.

This chain connects TRBV6-6 to TRBJ2-2. The V gene's germline CDR1 is MNHNY and CDR2 SVGAGI (reference sequence). This CDR3 has 14 residues. CDR3 residues: CASMATSNTGELFF.

V usage is TRBV5-6 and J usage is TRBJ1-4; TCRdb calls TRBD1, which cannot be checked without DNA. The CDR3 is made up of 13 amino acids. The V gene's germline CDR1 is SGHDT and CDR2 YYEEEE. This CDR3 reads CASSRGVVEKLFF.

The chain uses TRBV7-2 and TRBJ2-5; TCRdb designates TRBD1, a call that cannot be tested without DNA. The CDR3 loop spans 13 amino acids. Germline-derived CDR1 and CDR2 are SGHTA and FQGNSA. The CDR3 loop is CASSSGQSETQYF.

This chain joins TRBV5-1 and TRBJ2-3; there is no DNA to check the TCRdb D call of TRBD2. CDR1 SGHRS and CDR2 YFSETQ come from the germline V gene. The CDR3 has 14 residues. The CDR3 loop reads CASSLEDPGRTQYF.